This T cell receptor beta chain was captured by sequencing in a study of T cell responses to AZD1222 COVID-19 vaccine. Trimming pared 2 bases from V and 0 bases from J, leaving 5 bases between. The V gene's germline CDR1 is SGHKS and CDR2 YYEKEE (reference sequence). The CDR3 runs 13 residues. Profiled with immunoSEQ multiplex PCR; TCRdb holds only in-frame clones, not every one. The table has about 94,000 clones, roughly 90% seen once. This clone was seen more than once but under ten times. This sequence was found in an adult in good health. Sequences were derived from peripheral blood, sampled on day 0 of AZD1222 vaccination. J is TRBJ1-1 and V is TRBV5-5; D ambiguous. DNA of the CDR3: TGTGCCAGCAGCTTCGACGTGAACACTGAAGCTTTCTTT. It is translated as CASSFDVNTEAFF.